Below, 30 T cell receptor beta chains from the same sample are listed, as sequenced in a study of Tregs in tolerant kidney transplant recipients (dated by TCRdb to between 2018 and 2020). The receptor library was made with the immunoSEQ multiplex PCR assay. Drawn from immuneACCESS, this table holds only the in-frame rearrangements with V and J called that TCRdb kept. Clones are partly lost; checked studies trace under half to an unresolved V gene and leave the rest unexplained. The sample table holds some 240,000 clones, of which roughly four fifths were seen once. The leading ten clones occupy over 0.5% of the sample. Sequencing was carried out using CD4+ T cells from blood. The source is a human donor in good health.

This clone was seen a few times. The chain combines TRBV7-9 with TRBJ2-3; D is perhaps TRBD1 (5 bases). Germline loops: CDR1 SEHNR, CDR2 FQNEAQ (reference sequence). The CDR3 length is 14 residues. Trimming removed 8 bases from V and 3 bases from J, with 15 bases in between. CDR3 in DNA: TGTGCCAGCTTCCCTTCAGGGTCTACAGATACGCAGTATTTT. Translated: CASFPSGSTDTQYF. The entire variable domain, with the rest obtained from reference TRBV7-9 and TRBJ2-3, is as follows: DTGVSQNPRHKITKRGQNVTFRCDPISEHNRLYWYRQTLGQGPEFLTYFQNEAQLEKSRLLSDRFSAERPKGSFSTLEIQRTEQGDSAMYLCASFPSGSTDTQYFGPGTRLTVL.

CDR3 in DNA: TGTGCCACCGGGGACAGGGGGAGGAGAAAACTGTTTTTT. Residues: CATGDRGRRKLFF. V usage is TRBV6-5 and J usage is TRBJ1-4; TRBD1 aligns across 11 bases. Germline V gives CDR1 MNHEY, CDR2 SVGAGI. With V trimmed by 10 bases and J by 10 bases, 8 bases remained unmatched. This CDR3 has 13 residues.

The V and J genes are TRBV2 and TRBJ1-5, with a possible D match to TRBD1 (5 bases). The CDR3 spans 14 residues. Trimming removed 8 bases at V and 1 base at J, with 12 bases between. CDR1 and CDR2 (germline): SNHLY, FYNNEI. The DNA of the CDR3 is TGTGCCAGCGGGGGTTTGGAGAGCAATCAGCCCCAGCATTTT. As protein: CASGGLESNQPQHF.

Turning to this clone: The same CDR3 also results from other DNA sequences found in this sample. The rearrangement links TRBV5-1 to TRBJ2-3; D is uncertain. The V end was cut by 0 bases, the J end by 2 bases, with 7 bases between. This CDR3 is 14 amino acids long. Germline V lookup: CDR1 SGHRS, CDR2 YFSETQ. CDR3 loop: CASSLVGNTDTQYF. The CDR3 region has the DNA TGCGCCAGCAGCTTGGTGGGTAACACAGATACGCAGTATTTT.

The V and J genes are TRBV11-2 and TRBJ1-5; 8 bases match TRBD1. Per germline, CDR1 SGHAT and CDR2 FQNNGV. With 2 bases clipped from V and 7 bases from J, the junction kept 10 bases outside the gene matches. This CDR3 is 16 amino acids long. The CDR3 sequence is CASSLTSGQGGQPQHF. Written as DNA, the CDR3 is TGTGCCAGCAGCTTAACTAGCGGACAGGGTGGGCAGCCCCAGCATTTT.

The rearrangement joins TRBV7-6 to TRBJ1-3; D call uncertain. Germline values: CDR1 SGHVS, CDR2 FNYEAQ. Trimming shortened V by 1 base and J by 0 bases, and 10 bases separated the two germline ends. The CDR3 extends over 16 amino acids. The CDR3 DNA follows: TGTGCCAGCAGCTTAGGGGTACGGAACTCTGGAAACACCATATATTTT. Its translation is CASSLGVRNSGNTIYF.

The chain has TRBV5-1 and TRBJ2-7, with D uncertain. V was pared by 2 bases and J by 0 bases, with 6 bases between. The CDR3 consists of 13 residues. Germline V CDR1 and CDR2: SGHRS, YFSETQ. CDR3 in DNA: TGCGCCAGCAGCTTCGAGGCCTCCTACGAGCAGTACTTC. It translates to CASSFEASYEQYF.

The CDR3 region has the DNA TGTGCCAGCAGTCTCTCGGGACAGCCGAACACTGAAGCTTTCTTT. Translation gives CASSLSGQPNTEAFF. V and J are TRBV11-3 and TRBJ1-1; 7 nucleotides agree with TRBD1. V trimming: 6 bases; J trimming: 1 base; junction bases outside the gene matches: 8. The CDR3 is made up of 15 amino acids. Germline V gene data show CDR1 as SGHNT and CDR2 as YENEEA.

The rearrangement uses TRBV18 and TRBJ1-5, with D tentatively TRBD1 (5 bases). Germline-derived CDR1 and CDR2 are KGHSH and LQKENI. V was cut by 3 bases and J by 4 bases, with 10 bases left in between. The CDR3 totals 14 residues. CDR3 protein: CASSPGARNQPQHF. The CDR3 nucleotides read TGTGCCAGCTCACCCGGGGCACGAAATCAGCCCCAGCATTTT.

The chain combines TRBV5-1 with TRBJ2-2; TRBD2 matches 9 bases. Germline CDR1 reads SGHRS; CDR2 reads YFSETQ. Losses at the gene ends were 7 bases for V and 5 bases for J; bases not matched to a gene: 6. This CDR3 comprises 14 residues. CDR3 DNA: TGCGCCAGCCGGCCTAGCGGGACTACCGGGGAGCTGTTTTTT. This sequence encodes CASRPSGTTGELFF.

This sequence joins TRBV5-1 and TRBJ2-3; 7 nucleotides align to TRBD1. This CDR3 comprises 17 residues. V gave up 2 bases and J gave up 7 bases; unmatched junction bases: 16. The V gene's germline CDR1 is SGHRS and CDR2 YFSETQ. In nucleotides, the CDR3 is TGCGCCAGCAGCTTAAGTTCGGGCGCAGGGGGTTTGAATACGCAGTATTTT. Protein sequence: CASSLSSGAGGLNTQYF.

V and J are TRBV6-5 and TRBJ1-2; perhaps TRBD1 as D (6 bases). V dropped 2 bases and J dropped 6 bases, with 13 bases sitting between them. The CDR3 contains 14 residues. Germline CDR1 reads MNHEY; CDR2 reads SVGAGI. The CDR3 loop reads CASSYGQPTNGYTF. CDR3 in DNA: TGTGCCAGCAGTTACGGACAGCCGACTAATGGCTACACCTTC.

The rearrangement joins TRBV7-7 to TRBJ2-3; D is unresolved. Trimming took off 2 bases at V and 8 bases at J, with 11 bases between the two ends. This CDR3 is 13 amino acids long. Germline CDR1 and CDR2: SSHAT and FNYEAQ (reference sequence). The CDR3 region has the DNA TGTGCCAGCAGCTTATCCCATCAGACTACGCAGTATTTT. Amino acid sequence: CASSLSHQTTQYF.

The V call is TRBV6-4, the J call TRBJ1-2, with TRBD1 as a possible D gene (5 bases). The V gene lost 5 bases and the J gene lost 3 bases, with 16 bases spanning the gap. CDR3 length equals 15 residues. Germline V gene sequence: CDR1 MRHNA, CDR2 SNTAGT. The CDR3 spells CASSREVGGDYGYTF. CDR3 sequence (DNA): TGTGCCAGCAGTCGAGAAGTGGGGGGGGACTATGGCTACACCTTC.

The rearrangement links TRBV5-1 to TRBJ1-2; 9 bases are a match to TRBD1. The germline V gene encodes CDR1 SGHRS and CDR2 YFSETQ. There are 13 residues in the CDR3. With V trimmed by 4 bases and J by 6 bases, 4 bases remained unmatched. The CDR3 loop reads CASSPGQGHGYTF. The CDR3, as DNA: TGCGCCAGCAGCCCGGGACAGGGTCATGGCTACACCTTC. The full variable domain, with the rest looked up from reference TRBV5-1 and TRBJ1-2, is KAGVTQTPRYLIKTRGQQVTLSCSPISGHRSVSWYQQTPGQGLQFLFEYFSETQRNKGNFPGRFSGRQFSNSRSEMNVSTLELGDSALYLCASSPGQGHGYTFGSGTRLTVV.

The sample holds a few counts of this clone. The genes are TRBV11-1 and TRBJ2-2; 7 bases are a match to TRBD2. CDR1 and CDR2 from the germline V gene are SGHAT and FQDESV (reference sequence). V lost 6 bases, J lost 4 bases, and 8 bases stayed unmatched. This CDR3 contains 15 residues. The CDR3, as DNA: TGTGCCAGCAGTAAGCGGGGAAGAGGCACCGGGGAGCTGTTTTTT. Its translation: CASSKRGRGTGELFF.

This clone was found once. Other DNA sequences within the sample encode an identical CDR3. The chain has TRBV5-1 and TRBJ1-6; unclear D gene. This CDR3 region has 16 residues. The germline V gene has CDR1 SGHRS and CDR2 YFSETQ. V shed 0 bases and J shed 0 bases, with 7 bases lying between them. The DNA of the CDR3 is TGCGCCAGCAGCTTGGAAGGGAGCTCCTATAATTCACCCCTCCACTTT. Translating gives CASSLEGSSYNSPLHF.

CDR3 sequence reads: CASSRRDRTSGANVLTF. The CDR3 DNA sequence: TGTGCCAGCAGTCGCCGGGACAGGACCTCTGGGGCCAACGTCCTGACTTTC. The chain uses TRBV27 and TRBJ2-6; 8 nucleotides align to TRBD1. J gave up 0 bases and V 5 bases, and 6 bases lay outside the gene matches. The CDR3 extends over 17 amino acids. Per the germline V gene, CDR1 is MNHEY and CDR2 is SMNVEV (reference sequence).

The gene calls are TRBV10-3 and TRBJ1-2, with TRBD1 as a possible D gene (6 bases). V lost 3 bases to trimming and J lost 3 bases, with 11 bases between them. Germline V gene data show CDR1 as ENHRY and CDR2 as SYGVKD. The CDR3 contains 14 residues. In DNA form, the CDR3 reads TGTGCCATCAGTGAAGGACAGAGCTACTATGGCTACACCTTC. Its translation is CAISEGQSYYGYTF.

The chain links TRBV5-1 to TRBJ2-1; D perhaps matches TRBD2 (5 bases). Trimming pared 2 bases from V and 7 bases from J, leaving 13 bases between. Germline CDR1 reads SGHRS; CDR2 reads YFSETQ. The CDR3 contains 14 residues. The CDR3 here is CASSFAGPGNEQFF. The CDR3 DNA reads TGCGCCAGCAGCTTCGCGGGCCCGGGGAATGAGCAGTTCTTC.

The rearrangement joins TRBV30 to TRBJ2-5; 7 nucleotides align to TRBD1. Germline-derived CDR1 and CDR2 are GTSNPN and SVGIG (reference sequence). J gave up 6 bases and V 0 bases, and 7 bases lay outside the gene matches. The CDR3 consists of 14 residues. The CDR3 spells CAWSVEGGTKTQYF. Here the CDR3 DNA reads TGTGCCTGGAGTGTGGAAGGGGGCACAAAGACCCAGTACTTC. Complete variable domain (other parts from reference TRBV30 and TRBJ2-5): SQTIHQWPATLVQPVGSPLSLECTVEGTSNPNLYWYRQAAGRGLQLLFYSVGIGQISSEVPQNLSASRPQDRQFILSSKKLLLSDSGFYLCAWSVEGGTKTQYFGPGTRLLVL.

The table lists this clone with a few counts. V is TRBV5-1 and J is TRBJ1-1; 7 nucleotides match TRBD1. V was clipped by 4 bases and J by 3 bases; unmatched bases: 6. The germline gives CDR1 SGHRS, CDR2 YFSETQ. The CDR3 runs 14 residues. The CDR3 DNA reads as TGCGCCAGCAGCATTACAGGGGAGGACACTGAAGCTTTCTTT. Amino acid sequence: CASSITGEDTEAFF.

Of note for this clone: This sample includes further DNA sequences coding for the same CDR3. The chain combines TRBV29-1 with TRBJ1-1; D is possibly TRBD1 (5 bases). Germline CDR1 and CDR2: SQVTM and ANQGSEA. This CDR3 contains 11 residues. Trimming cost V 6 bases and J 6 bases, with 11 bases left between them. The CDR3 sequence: CSVRREAEAFF. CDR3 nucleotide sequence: TGCAGCGTACGCAGGGAGGCTGAAGCTTTCTTT.

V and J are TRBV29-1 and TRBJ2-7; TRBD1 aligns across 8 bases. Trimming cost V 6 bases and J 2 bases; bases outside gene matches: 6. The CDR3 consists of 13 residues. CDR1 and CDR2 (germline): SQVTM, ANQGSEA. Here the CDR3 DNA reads TGCAGCGTCCACCCGACAGGGGCCTACGAGCAGTACTTC. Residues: CSVHPTGAYEQYF.

The CDR3: CASSRGIIYNEQFF. In DNA, the CDR3 is TGTGCCAGCAGCCGCGGGATTATCTACAATGAGCAGTTCTTC. This chain links TRBV5-4 with TRBJ2-1, with D possibly being TRBD2 (6 bases). Germline CDR1 and CDR2: SGHNT and YYREEE (reference sequence). V dropped 4 bases and J dropped 3 bases, with 11 bases sitting between them. The CDR3 is 14 residues long.

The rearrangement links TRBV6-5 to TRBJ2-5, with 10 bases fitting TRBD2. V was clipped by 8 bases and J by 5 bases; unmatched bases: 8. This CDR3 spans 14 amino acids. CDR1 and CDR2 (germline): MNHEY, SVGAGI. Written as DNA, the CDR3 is TGTGCCAGCGCGCCAGCGGGGGGGCCTGAGACCCAGTACTTC. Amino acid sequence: CASAPAGGPETQYF.

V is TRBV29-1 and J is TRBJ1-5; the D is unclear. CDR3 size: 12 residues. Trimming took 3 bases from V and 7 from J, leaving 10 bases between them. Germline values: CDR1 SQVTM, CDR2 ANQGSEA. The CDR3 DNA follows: TGCAGCGTTGAGGTGATGGGCCAGCCCCAGCATTTT. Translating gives CSVEVMGQPQHF.

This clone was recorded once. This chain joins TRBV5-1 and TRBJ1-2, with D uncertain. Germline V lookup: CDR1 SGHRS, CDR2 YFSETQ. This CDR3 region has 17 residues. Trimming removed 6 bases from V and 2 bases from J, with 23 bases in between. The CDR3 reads CASKKSRAATPNYGYTF. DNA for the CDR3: TGCGCCAGCAAAAAAAGCCGGGCAGCTACCCCCAACTATGGCTACACCTTC.

The CDR3 loop reads CASSADRVLESAFF. The CDR3 region has the DNA TGTGCCAGTAGTGCGGACAGGGTACTAGAATCGGCTTTCTTT. The chain uses TRBV19 and TRBJ1-1; TRBD1 matches at 8 bases. The CDR3 totals 14 residues. V dropped 5 bases and J dropped 11; count of bases not matched to a gene: 13. Germline CDR1 and CDR2: LNHDA and SQIVND (reference sequence).

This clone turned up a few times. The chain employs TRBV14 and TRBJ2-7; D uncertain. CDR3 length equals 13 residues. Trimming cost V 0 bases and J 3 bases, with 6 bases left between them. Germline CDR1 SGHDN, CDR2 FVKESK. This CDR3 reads CASSQDSFYEQYF. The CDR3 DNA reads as TGTGCCAGCAGCCAAGACTCTTTCTACGAGCAGTACTTC. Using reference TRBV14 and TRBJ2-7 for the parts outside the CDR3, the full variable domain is EAGVTQFPSHSVIEKGQTVTLRCDPISGHDNLYWYRRVMGKEIKFLLHFVKESKQDESGMPNNRFLAERTGGTYSTLKVQPAELEDSGVYFCASSQDSFYEQYFGPGTRLTVT.